The subject of this entry is one T cell receptor (beta chain). Antigen unknown. This record belongs to a study of cytomegalovirus exposure and HLA in healthy donors. Germline CDR1 is SGDLS and CDR2 is YYNGEE. V trimming: 2 bases; J trimming: 2 bases; junction bases outside the gene matches: 6. This CDR3 is 15 amino acids long. Sequencing was performed with immunoSEQ multiplex PCR; in TCRdb, only in-frame clones are kept and a portion is missing. In the table there are about 44,000 clones, more than 85% of which are singletons. The study, taken as a whole, reports: The classifier reportedly diagnosed cytomegalovirus status with high sensitivity and specificity.

The donors were in the approximately 130-subject validation cohort; that cohort was separate from the approximately 670-subject first cohort. This clonotype originated in a young woman in good health and CMV-seronegative. The chain couples TRBV9 to TRBJ1-2; TRBD1 matches 7 bases. The specimen was PBMCs. CDR3 bases: TGTGCCAGCAGCGTTCTTGGACAGGAAAACTATGGCTACACCTTC. It yields the protein CASSVLGQENYGYTF.